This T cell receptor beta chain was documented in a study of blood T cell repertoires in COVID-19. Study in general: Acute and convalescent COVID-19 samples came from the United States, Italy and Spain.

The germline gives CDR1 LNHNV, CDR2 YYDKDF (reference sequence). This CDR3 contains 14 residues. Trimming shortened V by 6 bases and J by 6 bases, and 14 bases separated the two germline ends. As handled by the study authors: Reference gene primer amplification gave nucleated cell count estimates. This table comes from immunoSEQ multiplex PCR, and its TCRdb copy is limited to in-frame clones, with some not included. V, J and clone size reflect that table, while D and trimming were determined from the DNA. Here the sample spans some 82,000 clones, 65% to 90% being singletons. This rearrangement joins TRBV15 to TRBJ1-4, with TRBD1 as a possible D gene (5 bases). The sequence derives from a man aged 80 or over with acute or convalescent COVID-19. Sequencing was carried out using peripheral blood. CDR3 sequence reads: CATRIGARDEKLFF. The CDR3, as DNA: TGTGCCACCAGAATAGGGGCGAGAGATGAAAAACTGTTTTTT.